This T cell receptor beta chain was recovered during a study of blood T cells in healthy people across ages (dated by TCRdb to the mid-2010s). Regarding the study in general: In model experiments, template switching captured about one uniquely barcoded TCR beta cDNA molecule for every two T cells. To avoid experimental bias, donors of different ages were randomly spread across the sequencing lanes. The study measured age-related changes in TCR beta repertoire diversity using deep sequencing normalized with unique cDNA molecular identifiers. Donors were grouped into four age groups: young (average about 15 years), middle-aged (under 40), aged (around 66) and long-lived (roughly 80). Using the same blood draw, the study looked at two additional independent replicas of 1 million unique cDNA reads for two donors, one aged 18 to 30 and the other aged 80 or older.

What the research found in general, with its limitations: Conclusive comparison of naive and antigen-experienced compartments was prevented by the profiling of bulk unsorted PBMCs. Compared with the aged group, the long-lived group had more naive CD4+ T cells, fewer expanded clones and increased TCR diversity, a pattern suggesting age selection. The percentage of naive T cells measured by flow cytometry correlated strongly with observed TCR beta diversity. Donor CMV infection status was unknown, potentially confounding age-related changes in expanded clonotypes. Observed TCR beta diversity per million T cells fell roughly linearly with age, and a significant reduction was already apparent by age roughly 41. Total diversity estimates from one million sequenced T cells were considered lower bounds and underestimates.

Inclusive of the bounding cysteine and phenylalanine, the CDR3 is 14 residues long. Only the CDR3 region is kept as DNA, spanning 42 bases read in frame from base 1. CDR1 and CDR2, per the germline V gene (reference sequence), are MNHEY and SMNVEV. V is shortened by 4 bases, J by 4 bases, and the region joining them spans 11 bases. This clonotype has more than one count but fewer than ten. The antigen it binds to is not known. No quality values exist for individual bases; no much larger clone is one base distant. The library was produced with 5' RACE. TCRdb records Illumina HiSeq 2500 as the sequencer. A second 7 to 11 cycle PCR used a sample-barcoded 5' primer and a J-beta primer mix. A unique molecular identifier was introduced onto each TCR beta cDNA molecule by a template-switch 5' adaptor carrying 12 random nucleotides. Each sample yielded at least 2.5 million CDR3-containing paired-end reads. First-strand cDNA synthesis was performed from all RNA using the Mint cDNA synthesis kit, with priming by a TRBC-specific oligonucleotide. After uracil-DNA glycosylase treatment, a first 18-cycle PCR used universal primers M1SS and BC2_uni_R on all cDNA. The source study handled its data this way. Normalization of each sample was performed by random selection of 1 million high-quality reads, each carrying a distinct molecular identifier. Reads sharing molecular identifiers were discarded rather than binned into consensus sequences. MiTCR, with a Q25 quality threshold and the strictest error-elimination algorithm, was used for CDR3 identification, clonotype clustering and error correction. A nonparametric unseen species model with Euler transformation was used to estimate a lower bound on total TCR beta diversity. TCRdb passed the public sequencing reads through fastp at Q25 and MiXCR, retaining productive beta sequences. For every CDR3 protein sequence, its rows merge into one entry that carries the most common genes and DNA. These V and J calls originate from TCRdb's pipeline instead of the authors' own analysis. The sample yields 700,000 or so distinct CDR3 sequences; 22% were counted once. The top ten clonotypes cover 22% of the sample.

The donors were a few dozen Caucasian individuals from Russia, aged 6 to 90 years, who were systemically healthy. Each donor gave ten milliliters of peripheral blood, collected into EDTA-treated Vacutainer tubes. Ficoll-Paque density-gradient centrifugation was used to isolate PBMCs, with at least 7 million obtained per sample. Total RNA was extracted from PBMCs with Trizol reagent, with at least 5.5 micrograms obtained per sample. For every donor, an aliquot of PBMCs went through flow cytometry to measure the percentages of naive CD45RAhigh/CD27high T cells. This TCR derives from a man aged 70 or older in good health. The sequencing input was blood. The sequence is built from TRBV27 and TRBJ2-4; no D gene call is confident. In nucleotide form, the sequence is TGTGCCAGCAGTTCGATAGGGTCTAAAAACATTCAGTACTTC. Its coded protein is CASSSIGSKNIQYF.